Listed here is a single T cell receptor (beta chain). This clone was observed once. Its target antigen remains unknown. Within one base of it there is no much larger clone, and no base qualities were kept. The immunoSEQ multiplex PCR assay was used to generate TCR libraries, with TCR-beta and/or TCR-alpha/delta assays applied to each sample. The amplified TCR libraries were sequenced using the Illumina high-throughput platform. Concerning the study's data processing: Clustering and dimensionality reduction relied on pairwise TCRdist distances among GMM-specific receptors from T cells that were either sorted ex vivo or expanded in vitro. The score assigned to each clinical repertoire was mean NN-distance, meaning the average TCRdist to the nearest 10% of tetramer-positive reference sequences. GEM TCR motif frequency was calculated as the fraction of unique TCRs that matched known GEM sequences by V/J usage and CDR3 length. Active tuberculosis was classified by linear discriminant analysis with leave-one-out cross-validation, implemented in scikit-learn. Held by TCRdb, this immuneACCESS table contains in-frame sequences only and omits some clones. Under half of the omission traces to an unresolved V gene where checked; the cause of the rest is unknown. V and J calls and clone size are copied from that table; D and trimming were computed from the DNA. This sample lists 25,000 to 35,000 clones; around 90% were detected once. 5.5% to 6.5% of the sample goes to the ten largest clones.

At study entry, a tuberculin skin test and the QuantiFERON-TB GOLD In-Tube IGRA were used to screen adolescents for latent tuberculosis infection. Immunosequencing was performed on unsorted cryopreserved PBMC, with 90,000 to 100,000 T cells per clinical donor covered on average. Eleven high schools in the Worcester region of the Western Cape, South Africa, served as enrollment sites for adolescents aged 12 to 18 years. Ten adolescents infected with M. tuberculosis and about 10 uninfected adolescents were chosen and matched for age and sex. For the adolescents, PBMC were isolated by density centrifugation from freshly drawn heparinized blood and then cryopreserved. The data belong to a study of T cells in tuberculosis (dated by TCRdb to the late 2010s). Study-level background: In the study, CD1B tetramers and high-throughput TCR immunosequencing were combined to characterize T cells specific for the mycobacterial lipid antigen glucose monomycolate (GMM). In a South African clinical cohort, IGRA-negative adolescents, IGRA-positive adolescents with latent tuberculosis and adults with active tuberculosis were compared, with about eleven people in each group. Overall study outcomes, separate from this receptor: A classifier using the diverse GMM-specific repertoire reached 87% accuracy (AUROC roughly 0.92), compared with approximately 70% accuracy using GEM motif frequencies. Which clinical samples got chosen depended on the availability of cryopreserved specimens, and the active tuberculosis cases were adults, whereas the controls were adolescents. Smaller NN-distances were partly driven by shorter CDR3-alpha lengths in active tuberculosis patients, and statistical significance was not reached for the TCR-beta difference. Smaller mean NN-distances to GMM-specific TCRs were observed in active tuberculosis TCR-alpha repertoires than in IGRA-negative controls, suggesting clonal expansion of GMM-specific TCRs.

This sequence was found in a donor between 5 and 29 years old with latent tuberculosis or without tuberculosis infection. The source material was PBMCs.

In nucleotides, the sequence is TGTGCCAGCAGCCCAGGGGGGTTCACAGATACGCAGTATTTT. It translates to CASSPGGFTDTQYF. The rearrangement joined TRBV9 to TRBJ2-3, and perhaps TRBD1 as D gene, on 7 matching bases. V sheds 4 bases and J sheds 2 bases, leaving 11 bases between their ends. The germline V gene provides CDR1 SGDLS and CDR2 YYNGEE. The cysteine opens and the phenylalanine closes a CDR3 of 14 amino acids. Only the CDR3 DNA stays, 42 bases, in frame from base 1.